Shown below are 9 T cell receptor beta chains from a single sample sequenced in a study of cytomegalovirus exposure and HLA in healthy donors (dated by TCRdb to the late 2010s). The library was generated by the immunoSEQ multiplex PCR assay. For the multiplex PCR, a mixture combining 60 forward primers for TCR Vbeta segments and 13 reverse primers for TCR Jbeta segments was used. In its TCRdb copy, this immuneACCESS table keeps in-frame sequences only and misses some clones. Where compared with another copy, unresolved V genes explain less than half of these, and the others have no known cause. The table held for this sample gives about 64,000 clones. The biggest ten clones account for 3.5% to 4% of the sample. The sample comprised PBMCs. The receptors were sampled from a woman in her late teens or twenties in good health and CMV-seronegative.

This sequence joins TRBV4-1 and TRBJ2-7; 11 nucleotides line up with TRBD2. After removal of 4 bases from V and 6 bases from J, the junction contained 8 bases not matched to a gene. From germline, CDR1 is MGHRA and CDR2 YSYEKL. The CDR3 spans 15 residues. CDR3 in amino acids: CASSLHTSGSSEQYF. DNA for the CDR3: TGCGCCAGCAGCCTACATACTAGCGGGAGCAGCGAGCAGTACTTC.

CDR3 sequence: CASSKQGYTDEQYF. For the CDR3, the DNA is TGTGCCAGCAGCAAACAGGGTTATACCGACGAGCAGTACTTC. J is TRBJ2-7 and V is TRBV25-1, with D perhaps matching TRBD1 (6 bases). Germline V gives CDR1 MGHDK, CDR2 SYGVNS. This CDR3 spans 14 amino acids. Deletions cut 6 bases from V and 5 bases from J, with 17 bases between.

CDR3 sequence reads: CASSLISGSYDEQYF. CDR3 sequence (DNA): TGCGCCAGCAGCCTGATTAGCGGGAGCTACGACGAGCAGTACTTC. The chain combines TRBV5-1 with TRBJ2-7, with 9 bases identical to TRBD2. The CDR3 contains 15 residues. Germline V CDR1 and CDR2: SGHRS, YFSETQ. The V segment lost 4 bases and the J segment 5 bases; nucleotides outside the gene matches: 10. Full variable domain (rest looked up from reference TRBV5-1 and TRBJ2-7): KAGVTQTPRYLIKTRGQQVTLSCSPISGHRSVSWYQQTPGQGLQFLFEYFSETQRNKGNFPGRFSGRQFSNSRSEMNVSTLELGDSALYLCASSLISGSYDEQYFGPGTRLTVT.

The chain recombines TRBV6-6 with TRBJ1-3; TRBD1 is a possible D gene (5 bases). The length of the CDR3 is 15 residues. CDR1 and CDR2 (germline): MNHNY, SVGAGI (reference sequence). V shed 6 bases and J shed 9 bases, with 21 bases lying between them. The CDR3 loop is CASSQGLRGSSTIYF. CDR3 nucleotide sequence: TGTGCCAGCAGCCAAGGACTAAGGGGATCTTCCACCATATATTTT.

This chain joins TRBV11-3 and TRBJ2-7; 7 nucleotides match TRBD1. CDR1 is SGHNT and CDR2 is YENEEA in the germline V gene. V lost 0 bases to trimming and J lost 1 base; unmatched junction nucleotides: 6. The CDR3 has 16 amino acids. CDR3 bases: TGTGCCAGCAGCTTAGATATGACAGGGAGTTCCTACGAGCAGTACTTC. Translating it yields CASSLDMTGSSYEQYF.

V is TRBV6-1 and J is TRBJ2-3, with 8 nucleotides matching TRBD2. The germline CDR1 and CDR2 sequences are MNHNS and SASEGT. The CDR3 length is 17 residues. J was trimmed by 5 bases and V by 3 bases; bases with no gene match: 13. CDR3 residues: CASSDAGAGAFKDTQYF. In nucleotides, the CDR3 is TGTGCCAGCAGTGATGCCGGAGCGGGGGCGTTCAAAGATACGCAGTATTTT.

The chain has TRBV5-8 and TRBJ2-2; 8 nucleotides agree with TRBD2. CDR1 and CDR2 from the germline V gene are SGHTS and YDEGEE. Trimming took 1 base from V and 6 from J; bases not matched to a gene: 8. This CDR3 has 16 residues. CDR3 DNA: TGTGCCAGCAGCTTGTACGGGGGGGCGGTCGCCGGGGAGCTGTTTTTT. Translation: CASSLYGGAVAGELFF.

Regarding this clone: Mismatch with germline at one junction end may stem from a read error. CDR3 sequence: CASSKDRVSYNSHLHF. The CDR3 nucleotides are TGTGCCAGTAGTAAGGACAGGGTCTCCTATAATTCACACCTCCACTTT. This chain connects TRBV19 to TRBJ1-6; 8 bases fit TRBD1. Germline values: CDR1 LNHDA, CDR2 SQIVND (reference sequence). The CDR3 covers 16 residues.

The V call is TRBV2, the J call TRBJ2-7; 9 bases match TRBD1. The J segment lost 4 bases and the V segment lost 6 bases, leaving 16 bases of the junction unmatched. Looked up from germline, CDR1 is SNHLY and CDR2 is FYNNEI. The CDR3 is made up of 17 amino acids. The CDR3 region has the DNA TGTGCCAGCAGCCCTTCTCCCGGGACAGGGACTAATTACGAGCAGTACTTC. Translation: CASSPSPGTGTNYEQYF. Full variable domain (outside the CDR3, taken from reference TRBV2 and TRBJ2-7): EPEVTQTPSHQVTQMGQEVILRCVPISNHLYFYWYRQILGQKVEFLVSFYNNEISEKSEIFDDQFSVERPDGSNFTLKIRSTKLEDSAMYFCASSPSPGTGTNYEQYFGPGTRLTVT.